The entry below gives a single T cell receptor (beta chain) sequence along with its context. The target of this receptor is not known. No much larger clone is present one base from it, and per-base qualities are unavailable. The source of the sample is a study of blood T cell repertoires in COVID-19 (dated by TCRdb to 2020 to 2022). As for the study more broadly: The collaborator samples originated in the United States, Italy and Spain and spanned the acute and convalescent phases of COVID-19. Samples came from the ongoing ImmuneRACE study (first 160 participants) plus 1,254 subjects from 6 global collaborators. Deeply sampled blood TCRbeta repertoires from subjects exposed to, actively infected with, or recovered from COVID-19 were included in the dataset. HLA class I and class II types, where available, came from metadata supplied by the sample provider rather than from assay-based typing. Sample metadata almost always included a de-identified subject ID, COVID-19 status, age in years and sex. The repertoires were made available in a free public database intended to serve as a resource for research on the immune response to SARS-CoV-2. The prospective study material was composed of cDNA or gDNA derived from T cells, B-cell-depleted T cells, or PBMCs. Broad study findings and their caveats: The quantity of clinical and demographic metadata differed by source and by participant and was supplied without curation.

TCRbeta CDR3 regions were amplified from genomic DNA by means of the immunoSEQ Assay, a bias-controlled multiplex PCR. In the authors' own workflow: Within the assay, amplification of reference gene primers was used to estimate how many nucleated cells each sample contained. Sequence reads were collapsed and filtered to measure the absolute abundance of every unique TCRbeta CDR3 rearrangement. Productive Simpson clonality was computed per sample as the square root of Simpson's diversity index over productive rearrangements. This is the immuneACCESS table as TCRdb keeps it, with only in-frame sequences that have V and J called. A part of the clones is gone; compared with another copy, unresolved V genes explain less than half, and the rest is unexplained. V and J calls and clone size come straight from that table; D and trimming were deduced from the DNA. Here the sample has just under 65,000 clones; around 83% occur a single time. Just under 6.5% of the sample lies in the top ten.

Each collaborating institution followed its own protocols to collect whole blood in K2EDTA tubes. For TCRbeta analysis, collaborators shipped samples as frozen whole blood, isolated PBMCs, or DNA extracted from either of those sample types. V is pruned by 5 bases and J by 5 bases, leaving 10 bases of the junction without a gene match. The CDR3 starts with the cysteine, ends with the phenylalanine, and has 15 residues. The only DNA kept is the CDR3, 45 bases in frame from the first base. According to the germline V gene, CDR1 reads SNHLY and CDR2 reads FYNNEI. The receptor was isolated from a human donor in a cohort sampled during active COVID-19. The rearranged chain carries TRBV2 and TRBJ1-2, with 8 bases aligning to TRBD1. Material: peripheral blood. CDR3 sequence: CASSILGTGRYGYTF. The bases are TGTGCCAGCAGTATACTCGGGACAGGTCGGTATGGCTACACCTTC. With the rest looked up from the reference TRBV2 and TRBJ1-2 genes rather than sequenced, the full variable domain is EPEVTQTPSHQVTQMGQEVILRCVPISNHLYFYWYRQILGQKVEFLVSFYNNEISEKSEIFDDQFSVERPDGSNFTLKIRSTKLEDSAMYFCASSILGTGRYGYTFGSGTRLTVV.